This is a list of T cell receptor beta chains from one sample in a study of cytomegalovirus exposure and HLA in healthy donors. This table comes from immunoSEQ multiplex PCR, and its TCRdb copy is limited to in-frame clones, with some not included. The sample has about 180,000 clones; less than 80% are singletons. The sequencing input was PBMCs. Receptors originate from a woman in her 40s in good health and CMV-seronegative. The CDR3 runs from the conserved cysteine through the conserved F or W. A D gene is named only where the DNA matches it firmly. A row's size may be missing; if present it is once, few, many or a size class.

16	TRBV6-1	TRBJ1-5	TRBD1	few	CASSGGTTGGGQPQHF	TGTGCCAGCAGTGGGGGCACGACAGGGGGCGGTCAGCCCCAGCATTTT
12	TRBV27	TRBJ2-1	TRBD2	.	CASSFKGLEQFF	TGTGCCAGCAGTTTTAAGGGACTAGAGCAGTTCTTC
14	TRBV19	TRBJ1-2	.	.	CASTMGPAGYGYTF	TGTGCCAGTACCATGGGCCCAGCCGGATATGGCTACACCTTC
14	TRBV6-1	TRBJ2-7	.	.	CASNLGQFTYEQYF	TGTGCCAGCAACCTCGGACAGTTCACCTACGAGCAGTACTTC
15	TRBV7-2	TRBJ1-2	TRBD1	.	CASSLVGQGAPGYTF	TGTGCCAGCAGCTTAGTCGGACAGGGGGCGCCCGGCTACACCTTC
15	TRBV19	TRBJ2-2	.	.	CASSIEGDGSGELFF	TGTGCCAGTAGTATAGAGGGAGACGGGTCAGGGGAGCTGTTTTTT
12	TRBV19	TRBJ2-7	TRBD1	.	CASSDRGYEQYF	TGTGCCAGTAGCGACAGGGGCTACGAGCAGTACTTC
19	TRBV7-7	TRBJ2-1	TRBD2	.	CASSLEAASGSPLNNEQFF	TGTGCTAGCAGCTTAGAAGCGGCTAGCGGGAGTCCCTTAAACAATGAGCAGTTCTTC
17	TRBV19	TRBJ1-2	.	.	CASSIWGQRRSSNGYTF	TGTGCCAGTAGTATCTGGGGACAAAGGAGGTCTTCCAATGGCTACACCTTC
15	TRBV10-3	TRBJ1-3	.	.	CAISVDGLSGNTIYF	TGTGCCATCAGTGTGGACGGACTCTCTGGAAACACCATATATTTT
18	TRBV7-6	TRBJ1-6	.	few	CASSLECRGSSYNSPLHF	TGTGCCAGCAGCTTAGAATGCCGGGGAAGCTCCTATAATTCACCCCTCCACTTT
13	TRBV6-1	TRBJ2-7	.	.	CASRGVSYYEQYF	TGTGCCAGCAGAGGGGTCAGCTACTACGAGCAGTACTTC
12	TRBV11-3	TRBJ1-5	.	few	CASSHPRGPQHF	TGTGCCAGCAGTCATCCCCGAGGGCCCCAGCATTTT
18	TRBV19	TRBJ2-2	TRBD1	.	CASTPTPLGTANTGELFF	TGTGCCAGTACCCCGACCCCATTAGGGACAGCGAACACCGGGGAGCTGTTTTTT
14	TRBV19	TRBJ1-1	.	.	CASSDGRENTEAFF	TGTGCCAGTAGTGATGGCCGGGAGAACACTGAAGCTTTCTTT
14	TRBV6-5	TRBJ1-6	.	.	CASSYTGNNSPLHF	TGTGCCAGCAGTTACACGGGGAATAATTCACCCCTCCACTTT
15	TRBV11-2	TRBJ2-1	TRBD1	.	CASSPDGRVGTGLFF	TGTGCCAGCAGCCCAGACGGTAGAGTCGGGACAGGGTTGTTCTTC
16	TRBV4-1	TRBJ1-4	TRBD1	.	CASSQRTGVGVEKLFF	TGCGCCAGCAGCCAGAGAACAGGGGTTGGCGTTGAAAAACTGTTTTTT
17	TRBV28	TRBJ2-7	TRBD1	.	CASSFRPGTANPYEQYF	TGTGCCAGCAGTTTCCGACCGGGGACAGCCAACCCCTACGAGCAGTACTTC
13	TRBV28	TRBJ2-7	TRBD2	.	CASSGLGGHEQYF	TGTGCCAGCAGCGGACTAGGAGGCCACGAGCAGTACTTC
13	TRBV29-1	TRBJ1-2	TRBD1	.	CSVENRGTYGYTF	TGCAGCGTTGAGAACAGGGGGACCTATGGCTACACCTTC
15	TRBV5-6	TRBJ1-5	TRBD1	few	CASSPGTASSYPQHF	TGTGCCAGCAGCCCCGGGACAGCCAGTTCGTATCCCCAGCATTTT
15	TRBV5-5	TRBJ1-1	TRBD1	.	CASSPLGQPNTEAFF	TGTGCCAGCAGCCCCCTGGGACAGCCGAACACTGAAGCTTTCTTT
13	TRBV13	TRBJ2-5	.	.	CASSLGFQETQYF	TGTGCCAGCAGCCTCGGGTTCCAAGAGACCCAGTACTTC
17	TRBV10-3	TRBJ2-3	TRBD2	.	CAISTTGLVRTTDTQYF	TGTGCCATCAGTACGACTGGACTAGTCCGGACCACAGATACGCAGTATTTT
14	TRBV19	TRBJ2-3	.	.	CASSERVESDTQYF	TGTGCCAGTAGTGAGCGGGTAGAGTCGGATACGCAGTATTTT
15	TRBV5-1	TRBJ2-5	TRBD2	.	CASRTGTSGRETQYF	TGCGCCAGCAGAACCGGGACTAGCGGGAGGGAGACCCAGTACTTC
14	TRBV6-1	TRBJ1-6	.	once	CAWSPDGVNSPLHF	TGTGCCTGGTCACCCGACGGGGTTAATTCACCCCTCCACTTT
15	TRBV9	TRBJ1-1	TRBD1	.	CASRRQGASNTEAFF	TGTGCCAGCAGACGACAGGGGGCGTCTAACACTGAAGCTTTCTTT
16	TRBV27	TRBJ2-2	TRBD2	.	CASSLGGGGRTGELFF	TGTGCCAGCAGTTTAGGGGGCGGGGGGAGGACCGGGGAGCTGTTTTTT
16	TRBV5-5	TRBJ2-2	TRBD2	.	CASSRTSGSGGGELFF	TGTGCCAGCAGCCGGACTAGCGGGTCAGGGGGCGGGGAGCTGTTTTTT
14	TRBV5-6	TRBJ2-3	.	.	CASSLGPNTDTQYF	TGTGCCAGCAGCTTGGGGCCCAACACAGATACGCAGTATTTT
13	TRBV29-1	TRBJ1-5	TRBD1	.	CSVAPGGVGPQHF	TGCAGCGTTGCCCCAGGGGGTGTGGGGCCCCAGCATTTT
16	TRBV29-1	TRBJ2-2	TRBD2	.	CSVVSGGGANTGELFF	TGCAGCGTTGTGTCGGGGGGAGGGGCGAACACCGGGGAGCTGTTTTTT
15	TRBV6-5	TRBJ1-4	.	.	CASRPPGGLNEKLFF	TGTGCCAGCAGACCCCCCGGGGGACTTAATGAAAAACTGTTTTTT
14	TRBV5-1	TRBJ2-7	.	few	CASSFNSPGYEQYF	TGCGCCAGCAGCTTCAATTCCCCGGGGTACGAGCAGTACTTC
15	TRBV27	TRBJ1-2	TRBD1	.	CASSPGTGAFYGYTF	TGTGCCAGCAGTCCCGGGACAGGGGCCTTCTATGGCTACACCTTC
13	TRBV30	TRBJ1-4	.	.	CAWSADSNEKLFF	TGTGCCTGGAGTGCGGACTCTAATGAAAAACTGTTTTTT
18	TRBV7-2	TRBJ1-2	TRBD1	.	CASSRRLPGQGGNYGYTF	TGTGCCAGCAGCCGGAGGCTTCCGGGACAGGGTGGAAACTATGGCTACACCTTC
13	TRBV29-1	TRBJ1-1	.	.	CSCRRAVNTEAFF	TGCAGCTGTCGCAGGGCGGTGAACACTGAAGCTTTCTTT
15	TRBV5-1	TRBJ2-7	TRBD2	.	CASSLLAGDSYEQYF	TGCGCCAGCAGCTTACTAGCGGGGGACTCCTACGAGCAGTACTTC
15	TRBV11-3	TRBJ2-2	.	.	CASSFGGERAGELFF	TGTGCCAGCAGCTTTGGAGGGGAGAGGGCCGGGGAGCTGTTTTTT
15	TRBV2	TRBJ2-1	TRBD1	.	CASSAGQGSYNEQFF	TGTGCCAGCAGTGCGGGACAGGGTTCCTACAATGAGCAGTTCTTC
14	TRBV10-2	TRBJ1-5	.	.	CASSVDGGNQPQHF	TGCGCCAGCAGTGTGGACGGGGGCAATCAGCCCCAGCATTTT
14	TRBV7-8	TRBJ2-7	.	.	CASSPGGNYLEQYF	TGTGCCAGCAGCCCCGGAGGAAATTACTTGGAGCAGTACTTC
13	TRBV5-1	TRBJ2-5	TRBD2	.	CASSSTSGETQYF	TGCGCCAGCAGCTCCACTAGCGGGGAGACCCAGTACTTC
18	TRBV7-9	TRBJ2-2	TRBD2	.	CASSSNSKTSGRAGELFF	TGTGCCAGCAGCTCGAACAGTAAAACTAGCGGGAGGGCCGGGGAGCTGTTTTTT
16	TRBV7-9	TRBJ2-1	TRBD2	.	CSSSLALAGGGNEQFF	TGTTCCAGCAGCTTAGCGCTAGCGGGAGGGGGCAATGAGCAGTTCTTC
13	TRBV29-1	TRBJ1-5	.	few	CSVVIQPNQPQHF	TGCAGCGTTGTAATACAGCCTAATCAGCCCCAGCATTTT
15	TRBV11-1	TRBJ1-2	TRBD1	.	CASSPWQGANYGYTF	TGTGCCAGCAGCCCATGGCAGGGGGCTAACTATGGCTACACCTTC
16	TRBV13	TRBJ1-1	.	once	CASSSGTTLVNTEAFF	TGTGCCAGCAGCTCCGGGACAACCCTAGTGAACACTGAAGCTTTCTTT
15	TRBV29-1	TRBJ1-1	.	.	CSVETARRENTEAFF	TGCAGCGTTGAGACGGCACGCAGGGAGAACACTGAAGCTTTCTTT
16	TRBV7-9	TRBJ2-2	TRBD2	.	CASSYPGLAGAGELFF	TGTGCCAGCAGCTATCCGGGACTAGCGGGAGCCGGGGAGCTGTTTTTT
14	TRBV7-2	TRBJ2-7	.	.	CASSPRVSTYEQYF	TGTGCCAGCAGCCCTCGGGTCTCCACCTACGAGCAGTACTTC
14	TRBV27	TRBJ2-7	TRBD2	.	CASSSGLAGRMKYF	TGTGCCAGCAGTTCGGGACTAGCGGGAAGGATGAAGTACTTC
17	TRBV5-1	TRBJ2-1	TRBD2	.	CASSTSGLVNSYNEQFF	TGCGCCAGCAGCACCTCGGGACTAGTTAACTCCTACAATGAGCAGTTCTTC
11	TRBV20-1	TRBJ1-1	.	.	CSARVITEAFF	TGCAGTGCTAGAGTTATTACTGAAGCTTTCTTT
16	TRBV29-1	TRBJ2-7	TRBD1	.	CSVAPEPGGRGSEQYF	TGCAGCGTTGCACCAGAACCAGGGGGCAGGGGTAGCGAGCAGTACTTC
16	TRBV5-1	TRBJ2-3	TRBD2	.	CASRIRGGGATDTQYF	TGCGCCAGCAGAATCCGCGGCGGGGGGGCAACAGATACGCAGTATTTT
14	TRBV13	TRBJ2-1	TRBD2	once	CASSPSGGYNEQFF	TGTGCCAGCAGCCCTAGCGGGGGGTACAATGAGCAGTTCTTC